This is a list of T cell receptor beta chains from one sample in a study of cytomegalovirus exposure and HLA in healthy donors. The protocol was immunoSEQ multiplex PCR, while the TCRdb copy is restricted to in-frame clones and leaves out a portion. The repertoire includes roughly 92,000 clones, around 81% of them detected once, and 4.2% sits in the top ten. The sample taken for sequencing was PBMCs. The receptor set was obtained from a woman between 65 and 79 years old in good health and CMV-seropositive. Each CDR3 is given with its conserved first and last residue. D genes are given only for firm matches. The size field is filled for only some rows; it gives once, few, many or a size class.

V gene	D gene	J gene	clone size	CDR3 protein	CDR3 DNA
TRBV28	.	TRBJ1-1	once	CASTVGVGLRPGAFF	TGTGCCAGCACCGTTGGGGTGGGGCTCCGGCCCGGAGCTTTCTTT
TRBV19	.	TRBJ1-1	.	CASARRLGQLRSSDTEAFF	TGTGCCAGCGCCCGGAGGTTAGGACAGTTAAGGAGTTCTGACACTGAAGCTTTCTTT
TRBV28	TRBD2	TRBJ2-7	.	CASSLAGLADYEQYF	TGTGCCAGCAGTTTAGCGGGCCTAGCGGATTACGAGCAGTACTTC
TRBV28	TRBD2	TRBJ2-7	.	CASSRTSGRVGEQYF	TGTGCCAGCAGTCGGACTAGCGGGAGGGTAGGCGAGCAGTACTTC
TRBV20-1	TRBD2	TRBJ2-7	.	CSAPGVAGLYF	TGCAGTGCTCCCGGGGTAGCGGGCCTGTACTTC
TRBV4-3	.	TRBJ1-4	few	CASSHLGTPGEKLFF	TGCGCCAGCAGCCACCTAGGGACTCCGGGTGAAAAACTGTTTTTT
TRBV4-1	TRBD1	TRBJ1-1	.	CASSHPGTGGVRNTEAFF	TGCGCCAGCAGCCATCCCGGGACAGGGGGGGTTCGGAACACTGAAGCTTTCTTT
TRBV27	TRBD1	TRBJ1-6	.	CASSLLRGLGNSPLHF	TGTGCCAGCAGTTTATTAAGGGGGCTGGGTAATTCACCCCTCCACTTT
TRBV7-2	.	TRBJ2-2	.	CASSRGADRSAGELFF	TGTGCCAGCAGTCGGGGGGCAGATCGGAGCGCCGGGGAGCTGTTTTTT
TRBV2	TRBD1	TRBJ2-7	.	CASKNRDRANEQYF	TGTGCCAGCAAAAACCGGGACAGGGCCAACGAGCAGTACTTC